This entry lists 11 T cell receptor beta chains sequenced from one sample in a study of identical twins. A single record per CDR3 protein comes from TCRdb applying MiXCR to the 5' RACE reads. The table shows some 760,000 distinct CDR3 sequences, with 15% to 20% occurring only once. This sample also appeared in a second study, on T cells expressing NK-cell markers.

Material for sequencing was PBMCs. Receptors were obtained from a young woman in good health.

This clonotype was detected a few times. V is TRBV7-8 and J is TRBJ1-5, with 10 bases fitting TRBD1. This CDR3 is 15 amino acids long. The germline V gene encodes CDR1 SGHVS and CDR2 FQNEAQ. Germline trimming cut 4 bases from V and 5 bases from J; bases unmatched to any gene: 5. For the CDR3, the DNA is TGTGCCAGCAGCTCCCGGGACAGGGGCCATCAGCCCCAGCATTTT. Encoded protein: CASSSRDRGHQPQHF. Looking up the rest from reference TRBV7-8 and TRBJ1-5 gives the full variable domain: GAGVSQSPRYKVAKRGQDVALRCDPISGHVSLFWYQQALGQGPEFLTYFQNEAQLDKSGLPSDRFFAERPEGSVSTLKIQRTQQEDSAVYLCASSSRDRGHQPQHFGDGTRLSIL.

The V call is TRBV12-3 or TRBV12-4, the J call TRBJ2-7; D not certain. V dropped 4 bases and J dropped 0 bases, with 13 bases sitting between them. CDR3 length equals 15 residues. The CDR3 sequence is CASSSAGLPSYEQYF. As DNA, the CDR3 is TGTGCCAGCAGTTCGGCCGGCCTCCCCTCCTACGAGCAGTACTTC.

V is TRBV7-7 and J is TRBJ2-2, with unresolved D. Trimming pared 5 bases from V and 3 bases from J, leaving 13 bases between. The CDR3 runs to 15 residues. Germline loops: CDR1 SSHAT, CDR2 FNYEAQ (reference sequence). The CDR3 loop reads CASSKTSPYTGELFF. CDR3 in DNA: TGTGCCAGCAGCAAGACGTCGCCCTACACCGGGGAGCTGTTTTTT.

This rearrangement joins TRBV10-3 to TRBJ2-7; 7 bases agree with TRBD2. The V gene's germline CDR1 is ENHRY and CDR2 SYGVKD. CDR3 length: 14 amino acids. The trim removed 2 bases at V and 5 bases at J, leaving 6 bases unmatched. The CDR3 sequence: CAISEGRAADEQYF. The CDR3 nucleotides are TGTGCCATCAGTGAGGGGAGGGCCGCCGACGAGCAGTACTTC.

Written as DNA, the CDR3 is TGTGCCAGCAGTGCGCAGGACTATGGCTACACCTTC. Translation: CASSAQDYGYTF. The chain uses TRBV25-1 and TRBJ1-2; D is ambiguous. The CDR3 loop spans 12 amino acids. V lost 4 bases to trimming and J lost 3 bases, with 6 bases between them. Per germline, CDR1 MGHDK and CDR2 SYGVNS.

In this sample, this clonotype turned up many times. The rearrangement links TRBV7-9 to TRBJ2-5, with D possibly being TRBD1 (6 bases). Trimming pared 6 bases from V and 1 base from J, leaving 12 bases between. The CDR3 is 14 residues long. CDR1 and CDR2 (germline): SEHNR, FQNEAQ (reference sequence). This CDR3 is CASSLRGIQETQYF. For the CDR3, the DNA is TGTGCCAGCAGTTTAAGGGGGATCCAAGAGACCCAGTACTTC. The complete variable domain, with remaining parts taken from reference TRBV7-9 and TRBJ2-5, reads DTGVSQNPRHKITKRGQNVTFRCDPISEHNRLYWYRQTLGQGPEFLTYFQNEAQLEKSRLLSDRFSAERPKGSFSTLEIQRTEQGDSAMYLCASSLRGIQETQYFGPGTRLLVL.

The chain recombines TRBV6-1 with TRBJ2-3; a weak D match, TRBD1 (6 bases). V lost 5 bases and J 2 bases, leaving 14 bases between the germline ends. CDR1 MNHNS and CDR2 SASEGT come from the germline V gene. The CDR3 length is 15 residues. In nucleotides, the CDR3 is TGTGCCAGCAGTCCACCGGGACACAACACAGATACGCAGTATTTT. Protein: CASSPPGHNTDTQYF.

V usage is TRBV20-1 and J usage is TRBJ2-4, with 14 bases aligning to TRBD2. V lost 6 bases and J lost 6; bases outside the gene matches: 10. The CDR3 is 16 amino acids. The germline V gene encodes CDR1 DFQATT and CDR2 SNEGSKA (reference sequence). In DNA form, the CDR3 reads TGCAGTGCGACCGGGACTAGCGGGAGAAGGAGAAACATTCAGTACTTC. This codes for CSATGTSGRRRNIQYF.

A few counts support this clonotype. The gene calls are TRBV29-1 and TRBJ2-1, with TRBD2 matching over 8 bases. The CDR3 covers 17 residues. J was trimmed by 0 bases and V by 6 bases; bases with no gene match: 13. CDR1 is SQVTM and CDR2 is ANQGSEA in the germline V gene. The CDR3 spells CSVVLISGKSSYNEQFF. The CDR3 nucleotides are TGCAGCGTAGTTCTAATTAGCGGGAAGAGCTCCTACAATGAGCAGTTCTTC.

The chain joins TRBV7-9 to TRBJ2-1, with 11 nucleotides matching TRBD2. The germline gives CDR1 SEHNR, CDR2 FQNEAQ (reference sequence). This CDR3 is built from 16 residues. V was pared by 5 bases and J by 1 base, with 4 bases of the junction left unmatched. The CDR3 loop reads CASSRSGGASYNEQFF. The CDR3 nucleotides read TGTGCCAGCAGCCGTAGCGGGGGGGCATCCTACAATGAGCAGTTCTTC.

This chain links TRBV6-1 with TRBJ1-4; D gene ambiguous. Germline values: CDR1 MNHNS, CDR2 SASEGT. CDR3 length equals 15 residues. Between the trimmed V and J ends, which lost 8 bases and 3 bases, there was a span of 16 bases. The CDR3 DNA follows: TGTGCCAGCTCCCTCGGGGTCTTGGCTAATGAAAAACTGTTTTTT. Translating gives CASSLGVLANEKLFF.